This T cell receptor delta chain was documented in a study of Vδ1+ human thymocytes. Findings and caveats of the study: Despite high sort purity, roughly 19% of thymic T cell receptor delta sequences were Vdelta2. Unexpected Vdelta2 sequences could cause misinterpretation of bulk repertoire data. In the thymus, TRG and TRD repertoires looked highly polyclonal with Gaussian CDR3 lengths.

Thymocytes were sorted as CD3+ TCRVdelta1+ TCRVdelta2- after alphabeta T cell depletion. RNA was extracted from the cells and then reverse transcribed. The CDR3 regions were amplified by multiplex PCR from V-gene primers to a constant-region primer. TCRdb applied CATT to the multiplex PCR reads for clone calling. The profile covers just under 55,000 delta-chain clones, with approximately 15% appearing a single time and roughly 0.5% taken by the ten largest. Germline-derived CDR1 and CDR2 are TSWWSYY and QGS. Trimming stripped 2 bases from V and 5 bases from J, with 15 bases between. The CDR3 runs to 15 residues. Remarks on this clone: The antigen is unknown.

The rearrangement links TRDV1 to TRDJ1; D might be TRDD3 (5 bases). This clonotype was sampled from a boy in the first two years of life who had congenital heart surgery. Input material: Vdelta1+ gamma-delta thymocytes from the thymus. Subset meaning: FACS-sorted CD3+ TCRalphabeta- TCRVdelta1+ TCRVdelta2- thymocytes. The CDR3 DNA sequence: TGTGCTCTTGGGGAAAAGGGTCCCCCTGGGGATAAACTCATCTTT. It translates to CALGEKGPPGDKLIF.